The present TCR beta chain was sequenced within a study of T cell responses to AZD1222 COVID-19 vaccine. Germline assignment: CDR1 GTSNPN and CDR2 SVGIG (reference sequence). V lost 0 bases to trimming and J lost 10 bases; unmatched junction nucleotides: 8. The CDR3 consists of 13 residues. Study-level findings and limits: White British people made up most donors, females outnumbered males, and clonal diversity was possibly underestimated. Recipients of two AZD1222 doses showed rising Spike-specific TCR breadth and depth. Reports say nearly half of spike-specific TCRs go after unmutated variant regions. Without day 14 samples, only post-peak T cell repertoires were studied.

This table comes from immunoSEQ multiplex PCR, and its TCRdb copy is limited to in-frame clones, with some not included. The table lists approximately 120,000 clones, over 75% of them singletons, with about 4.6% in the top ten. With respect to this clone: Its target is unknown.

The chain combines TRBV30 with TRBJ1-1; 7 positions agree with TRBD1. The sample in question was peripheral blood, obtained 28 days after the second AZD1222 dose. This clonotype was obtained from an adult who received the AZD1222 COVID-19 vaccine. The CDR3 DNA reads TGTGCCTGGAGTGTACAGGGGCAGGTTGCAGCTTTCTTT. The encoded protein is CAWSVQGQVAAFF.